These 31 T cell receptor beta chains were sequenced from one sample in a study of blood T cell repertoires in COVID-19. Libraries were prepared by immunoSEQ multiplex PCR; TCRdb keeps only in-frame clonotypes and omits some of them. The table includes some 200,000 clones, approximately 91% detected once. The sample was peripheral blood. The receptors shown here come from a woman in her 40s with acute or convalescent COVID-19.

The V and J genes are TRBV2 and TRBJ2-1; 11 bases map to TRBD2. The CDR3 contains 16 residues. Germline CDR1 and CDR2: SNHLY and FYNNEI. With 4 bases clipped from V and 0 bases from J, the junction kept 2 bases outside the gene matches. The CDR3 nucleotides read TGTGCCAGCAGTGCTACTAGCGGGGGCTCCTACAATGAGCAGTTCTTC. It yields the protein CASSATSGGSYNEQFF. The whole variable domain, filled in from reference TRBV2 and TRBJ2-1, reads EPEVTQTPSHQVTQMGQEVILRCVPISNHLYFYWYRQILGQKVEFLVSFYNNEISEKSEIFDDQFSVERPDGSNFTLKIRSTKLEDSAMYFCASSATSGGSYNEQFFGPGTRLTVL.

V gene TRBV25-1 combines with J gene TRBJ1-2; the match to TRBD1 covers 8 bases. The germline V gene has CDR1 MGHDK and CDR2 SYGVNS. With 2 bases clipped from V and 5 bases from J, the junction kept 13 bases outside the gene matches. The CDR3 covers 17 residues. DNA for the CDR3: TGTGCCAGCAGTGAAATGGGTCCCGCAGGGGGCAAGTATGGCTACACCTTC. Translating gives CASSEMGPAGGKYGYTF.

This chain connects TRBV14 to TRBJ2-5; 11 bases line up with TRBD2. Germline V lookup: CDR1 SGHDN, CDR2 FVKESK. Trimming removed 0 bases from V and 1 base from J; junction bases left unmatched: 7. The CDR3 runs to 18 residues. In DNA form, the CDR3 reads TGTGCCAGCAGCCAAGATATACTAGCGGGGGCCCTCCAAGAGACCCAGTACTTC. Its protein is CASSQDILAGALQETQYF.

The chain couples TRBV9 to TRBJ2-1; 8 nucleotides agree with TRBD2. The ends lost 3 bases at V and 8 bases at J; junction bases unmatched: 16. Germline V gene data show CDR1 as SGDLS and CDR2 as YYNGEE. The CDR3 consists of 17 residues. As DNA, the CDR3 is TGTGCCAGCAGCGCATTAGGCACTCGCCACGGGGGGGATGAGCAGTTCTTC. It translates to CASSALGTRHGGDEQFF.

The genes are TRBV18 and TRBJ2-3; TRBD1 is a possible D gene (5 bases). Germline V gene data show CDR1 as KGHSH and CDR2 as LQKENI. V lost 3 bases to trimming and J lost 0 bases, with 10 bases between them. This CDR3 spans 15 amino acids. This CDR3 is CASSPFRGSTDTQYF. The CDR3 bases are TGTGCCAGCTCACCGTTTAGGGGTAGCACAGATACGCAGTATTTT.

This clone was counted a single time. The chain employs TRBV12-3 or TRBV12-4 and TRBJ1-4, with D uncertain. This CDR3 has 13 residues. V was clipped by 1 base and J by 12 bases, with 12 bases between them. In DNA form, the CDR3 reads TGTGCCAGCAGTTTAGTCGAGAGCGGGGAACTGTTTTTT. This sequence encodes CASSLVESGELFF.

The chain combines TRBV6-5 with TRBJ2-3; 10 bases align to TRBD1. Trimming removed 6 bases from V and 4 bases from J; junction bases left unmatched: 4. The length of the CDR3 is 14 residues. CDR1 and CDR2 from the germline V gene are MNHEY and SVGAGI. The CDR3 loop reads CASRGQGNADTQYF. The CDR3 DNA follows: TGTGCCAGCAGGGGACAGGGGAACGCAGATACGCAGTATTTT.

The gene calls are TRBV30 and TRBJ1-2, with D possibly matching TRBD1 (5 bases). CDR3 length equals 14 residues. Trimming shortened V by 0 bases and J by 4 bases, and 12 bases separated the two germline ends. The germline V gene has CDR1 GTSNPN and CDR2 SVGIG (reference sequence). The chain's CDR3 is CAWSVGQGLYGYTF. The DNA of the CDR3 is TGTGCCTGGAGTGTCGGTCAGGGACTCTATGGCTACACCTTC.

The rearrangement joins TRBV4-1 to TRBJ1-2; 7 nucleotides match TRBD1. CDR3 length: 17 residues. V was pared by 2 bases and J by 4 bases, with 13 bases of the junction left unmatched. Germline values: CDR1 MGHRA, CDR2 YSYEKL. CDR3 loop: CASSQPPPRGGTYGYTF. CDR3 nucleotides: TGCGCCAGCAGCCAACCGCCGCCCCGAGGGGGCACCTATGGCTACACCTTC.

The CDR3 is CASSEGARGYTF. For the CDR3, the DNA is TGTGCCAGTAGCGAGGGGGCCCGTGGCTACACCTTC. This sequence joins TRBV19 and TRBJ1-2, with TRBD1 identical over 7 bases. Unmatched junction bases numbered 5, after V lost 6 bases and J lost 7 bases. The CDR3 is 12 amino acids. The germline V gene has CDR1 LNHDA and CDR2 SQIVND (reference sequence). Variable domain in full (rest from reference TRBV19 and TRBJ1-2): DGGITQSPKYLFRKEGQNVTLSCEQNLNHDAMYWYRQDPGQGLRLIYYSQIVNDFQKGDIAEGYSVSREKKESFPLTVTSAQKNPTAFYLCASSEGARGYTFGSGTRLTVV.

In DNA, the CDR3 is TGTGCCAGCAGCTCCCCCCCCAGCGGGGGGGCGGGAGATACGCAGTATTTT. This sequence encodes CASSSPPSGGAGDTQYF. The chain recombines TRBV5-4 with TRBJ2-3; 10 nucleotides agree with TRBD2. Germline V lookup: CDR1 SGHNT, CDR2 YYREEE (reference sequence). The CDR3 is 17 residues long. V was pared by 3 bases and J by 5 bases, with 12 bases of the junction left unmatched.

The CDR3 DNA is TGTGCCAGCAGCGCAGGGAACCTTTACAATGAGCAGTTCTTC. Its protein product is CASSAGNLYNEQFF. This chain uses TRBV9 with TRBJ2-1; maybe TRBD1 (5 bases). This CDR3 has 14 amino acids. Germline CDR1 SGDLS, CDR2 YYNGEE. Trimming took 3 bases from V and 4 from J, leaving 11 bases between them.

The CDR3 is CASSQGRFAEAFF. DNA of the CDR3: TGTGCCAGTAGTCAGGGGCGTTTCGCTGAAGCTTTCTTT. The rearrangement joins TRBV19 to TRBJ1-1, with D possibly matching TRBD1 (6 bases). From germline, CDR1 is LNHDA and CDR2 SQIVND (reference sequence). V lost 5 bases and J lost 6, with 13 bases in between. The CDR3 consists of 13 residues. The full variable domain, with the rest looked up from reference TRBV19 and TRBJ1-1, is DGGITQSPKYLFRKEGQNVTLSCEQNLNHDAMYWYRQDPGQGLRLIYYSQIVNDFQKGDIAEGYSVSREKKESFPLTVTSAQKNPTAFYLCASSQGRFAEAFFGQGTRLTVV.

The count of this clone is one. The chain couples TRBV12-3 or TRBV12-4 to TRBJ2-5; perhaps TRBD1 as D (5 bases). This CDR3 comprises 13 residues. The V and J ends lost 4 bases and 5 bases respectively, with 11 bases between them. CDR3 coding DNA: TGTGCCAGCAGTTCGGCCCCAGGGGAGACCCAGTACTTC. Protein sequence: CASSSAPGETQYF.

V and J are TRBV4-1 and TRBJ1-2; TRBD1 matches 7 bases. Germline trimming cut 4 bases from V and 5 bases from J; bases unmatched to any gene: 13. The CDR3 is 16 residues long. The germline CDR1 and CDR2 sequences are MGHRA and YSYEKL. The CDR3 reads CASSPPTRQGVYGYTF. CDR3 DNA: TGCGCCAGCAGCCCACCAACGAGACAGGGTGTATATGGCTACACCTTC.

The chain couples TRBV19 to TRBJ1-5; 9 nucleotides line up with TRBD1. The CDR3 is 15 amino acids. Germline lookup yields CDR1 LNHDA and CDR2 SQIVND (reference sequence). V lost 4 bases and J lost 6; bases outside the gene matches: 7. The CDR3, as DNA: TGTGCCAGTAGTAGGGGACAGGGTAAGGCTCAGCCCCAGCATTTT. Residues: CASSRGQGKAQPQHF.

The J gene is TRBJ1-2, the V gene TRBV5-1, with TRBD1 matching over 9 bases. There are 14 residues in the CDR3. The J segment lost 8 bases and the V segment lost 4 bases, leaving 9 bases of the junction unmatched. Germline CDR1 and CDR2: SGHRS and YFSETQ. CDR3: CASSQKQGARGYTF. The CDR3 DNA follows: TGCGCCAGCAGCCAGAAACAGGGGGCGCGGGGCTACACCTTC.

The chain is built from TRBV25-1 and TRBJ1-3; 8 nucleotides agree with TRBD1. Germline V gives CDR1 MGHDK, CDR2 SYGVNS. The CDR3 consists of 17 residues. Trimming took 1 base from V and 7 from J; bases not matched to a gene: 12. The CDR3 bases are TGTGCCAGCAGTGAATCTGGACAGGGACTCGTCGGGAACACCATATATTTT. Encoded protein: CASSESGQGLVGNTIYF.

This chain links TRBV9 with TRBJ2-5, with D uncertain. The CDR3 runs 15 residues. Germline V gene data show CDR1 as SGDLS and CDR2 as YYNGEE. Trimming pared 4 bases from V and 4 bases from J, leaving 17 bases between. The DNA for the CDR3 is TGTGCCAGCAGCTTCCGCCCCCTATACTCAGAGACCCAGTACTTC. Residues: CASSFRPLYSETQYF.

The gene calls are TRBV5-1 and TRBJ2-5; 8 bases line up with TRBD2. The CDR3 is 14 amino acids. Per germline, CDR1 SGHRS and CDR2 YFSETQ. V was clipped by 4 bases and J by 1 base; unmatched bases: 3. CDR3 in DNA: TGCGCCAGCAGCCCGGGGGGGGGCCAAGAGACCCAGTACTTC. This sequence encodes CASSPGGGQETQYF.

DNA for the CDR3: TGCGCCAGCAGACCCGGGACAGGGGGCGTAAACACTGAAGCTTTCTTT. This sequence encodes CASRPGTGGVNTEAFF. This chain links TRBV5-1 with TRBJ1-1, with 12 bases lining up with TRBD1. Per germline, CDR1 SGHRS and CDR2 YFSETQ. V lost 5 bases to trimming and J lost 2 bases; unmatched junction nucleotides: 7. The CDR3 has 16 amino acids.

CDR3 in DNA: TGTGCCAGCAGCTCGGGACTCAGGAGGGGCCATGAGCAGTTCTTC. Encoded protein: CASSSGLRRGHEQFF. The chain couples TRBV7-8 to TRBJ2-1; TRBD2 is a possible D gene (6 bases). The CDR3 runs to 15 residues. V shed 4 bases and J shed 8 bases, with 18 bases lying between them. From germline, CDR1 is SGHVS and CDR2 FQNEAQ.

J is TRBJ2-5 and V is TRBV21-1; the D call TRBD1 from the table was never checked on the DNA. TRBV21-1 is noted as a pseudogene. This CDR3 contains 17 residues. CDR3 in amino acids: CASSKDTGTGGFETQYF. The CDR3 region has the DNA TGTGCCAGCAGCAAAGACACCGGGACAGGGGGCTTCGAGACCCAGTACTTC.

J is TRBJ1-1 and V is TRBV5-1; TRBD1 might be the D (6 bases). Trimming shortened V by 5 bases and J by 6 bases, and 26 bases separated the two germline ends. CDR3 length: 17 residues. CDR1 and CDR2 (germline): SGHRS, YFSETQ. The CDR3 here is CASRRTVAHHLASEAFF. CDR3 nucleotides: TGCGCCAGCAGGCGGACAGTCGCCCATCACCTAGCCTCTGAAGCTTTCTTT.

This sequence joins TRBV10-3 and TRBJ1-2; no reliable D call. Deletions cut 10 bases from V and 0 bases from J, with 15 bases between. Germline V gene sequence: CDR1 ENHRY, CDR2 SYGVKD. The CDR3 contains 14 residues. The CDR3 DNA reads TGTGCCACTTATCCACATAACACTAACTATGGCTACACCTTC. This gives the protein CATYPHNTNYGYTF.

The chain has TRBV9 and TRBJ1-2; 8 positions agree with TRBD1. Germline V gives CDR1 SGDLS, CDR2 YYNGEE. With V trimmed by 3 bases and J by 4 bases, 11 bases remained unmatched. This CDR3 spans 16 amino acids. In DNA form, the CDR3 reads TGTGCCAGCAGCGCTGCCCCGACAGGGGTTGGCTATGGCTACACCTTC. Translation gives CASSAAPTGVGYGYTF.

This clone has a handful of counts. This chain connects TRBV6-6 to TRBJ1-2; 8 nucleotides match TRBD1. The ends lost 2 bases at V and 4 bases at J; junction bases unmatched: 6. The CDR3 spans 15 residues. Germline loops: CDR1 MNHNY, CDR2 SVGAGI (reference sequence). The CDR3 region is CASSYQGASGYGYTF. The CDR3 DNA reads TGTGCCAGCAGTTACCAGGGGGCGAGCGGCTATGGCTACACCTTC.

V usage is TRBV7-8 and J usage is TRBJ2-5, with 8 bases fitting TRBD2. The CDR3 is made up of 16 amino acids. Germline V gene sequence: CDR1 SGHVS, CDR2 FQNEAQ. V lost 5 bases and J lost 3; bases outside the gene matches: 11. The DNA of the CDR3 is TGTGCCAGCAGCCCGGCACCGGGGGGGTACGAAGAGACCCAGTACTTC. It encodes CASSPAPGGYEETQYF.

V gene TRBV6-1 combines with J gene TRBJ2-7; tentatively, D is TRBD1 (5 bases). Looked up from germline, CDR1 is MNHNS and CDR2 is SASEGT. The CDR3 consists of 15 residues. Trimming left V 0 bases short and J 2 bases short, with 11 bases between. The CDR3 coding sequence is TGTGCCAGCAGTGAAGCGGTGGGGCAGCCCTACGAGCAGTACGTC. It yields the protein CASSEAVGQPYEQYV.

This chain connects TRBV30 to TRBJ1-4; D unresolved. This CDR3 has 13 amino acids. Per the germline V gene, CDR1 is GTSNPN and CDR2 is SVGIG (reference sequence). Between the trimmed V and J ends, which lost 1 base and 4 bases, there was a span of 7 bases. The CDR3 DNA sequence: TGTGCCTGGAGTGCCAGTGTTAATGAAAAACTGTTTTTT. This gives the protein CAWSASVNEKLFF. Looking up the rest from reference TRBV30 and TRBJ1-4 gives the full variable domain: SQTIHQWPATLVQPVGSPLSLECTVEGTSNPNLYWYRQAAGRGLQLLFYSVGIGQISSEVPQNLSASRPQDRQFILSSKKLLLSDSGFYLCAWSASVNEKLFFGSGTQLSVL.

This rearrangement joins TRBV2 to TRBJ2-2; maybe TRBD1 (6 bases). The CDR3 totals 14 residues. Germline CDR1 SNHLY, CDR2 FYNNEI. V lost 6 bases, J lost 7 bases, and 15 bases lay in between. CDR3 residues: CASRVTGWGGELFF. CDR3 DNA sequence: TGTGCCAGCAGAGTCACAGGGTGGGGCGGGGAGCTGTTTTTT.